Reported below is one T cell receptor beta chain. This sample stems from a study of shared clonotypes between healthy human individuals. The wider study: Used for every donor were three CD4 naive, three CD4 memory, two CD8 naive and one CD8 memory plate.

Germline lookup yields CDR1 SNHLY and CDR2 FYNNEI. This CDR3 has 15 residues. Trimming removed 7 bases from V and 2 bases from J, with 14 bases in between. This table comes from immunoSEQ multiplex PCR, and its TCRdb copy is limited to in-frame clones, with some not included. The sample contains around 690,000 clones, about 92% of which appear only once. The source of this sequence is a man between 18 and 35 years old in good health. Some clones in this sample may be carry-over from other donors' samples. This chain uses TRBV2 with TRBJ2-2, with D perhaps matching TRBD2 (6 bases). The sequencing input was memory CD8+ T cells from PBMCs. Indicated subset: CD45RO+ cells pooled with CCR7-negative TemRA cells. In DNA, the CDR3 is TGTGCCAGCACCGTCGGGAGATTCAACACCGGGGAGCTGTTTTTT. This translates into CASTVGRFNTGELFF.